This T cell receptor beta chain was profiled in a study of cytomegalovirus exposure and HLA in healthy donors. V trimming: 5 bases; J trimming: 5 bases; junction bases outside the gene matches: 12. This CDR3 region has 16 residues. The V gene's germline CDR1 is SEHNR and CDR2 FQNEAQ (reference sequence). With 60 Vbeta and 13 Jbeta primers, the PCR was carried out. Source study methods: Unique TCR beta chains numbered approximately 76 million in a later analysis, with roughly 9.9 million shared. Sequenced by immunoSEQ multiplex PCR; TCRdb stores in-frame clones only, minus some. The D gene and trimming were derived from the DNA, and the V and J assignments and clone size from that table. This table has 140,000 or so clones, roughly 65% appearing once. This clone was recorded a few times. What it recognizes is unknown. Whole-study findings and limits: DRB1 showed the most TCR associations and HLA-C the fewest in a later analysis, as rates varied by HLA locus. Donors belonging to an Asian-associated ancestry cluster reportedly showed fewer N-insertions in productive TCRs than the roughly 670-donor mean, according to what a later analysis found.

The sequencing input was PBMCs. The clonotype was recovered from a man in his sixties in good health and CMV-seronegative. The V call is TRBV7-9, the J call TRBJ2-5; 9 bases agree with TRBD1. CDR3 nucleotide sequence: TGTGCCAGCAGCCCATTGGCGGACAGGGGCGGTGAGACCCAGTACTTC. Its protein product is CASSPLADRGGETQYF.